These 28 T cell receptor beta chains originate from one sample sequenced in a study of blood T cell repertoires in COVID-19. Method: immunoSEQ multiplex PCR; TCRdb's copy keeps in-frame clones and lacks some. The sample lists about 130,000 clones, approximately 81% occurring once. The sequencing sample was made of peripheral blood. The source of these receptors is a middle-aged man with active or convalescent COVID-19.

This clone was detected a few times. V gene TRBV15 combines with J gene TRBJ1-5; tentatively, D is TRBD1 (5 bases). CDR3 size: 18 residues. Germline CDR1 is LNHNV and CDR2 is YYDKDF (reference sequence). Deletions cut 1 base from V and 0 bases from J, with 16 bases between. The CDR3 region has the DNA TGTGCCACCAGCAGAGGGGGCATGGTTCCATATAGCAATCAGCCCCAGCATTTT. Amino acid sequence: CATSRGGMVPYSNQPQHF.

This clone has just one count. The chain is built from TRBV3-1 (or the pseudogene TRBV3-2) and TRBJ1-2; 7 bases fit TRBD1. The J segment lost 2 bases and the V segment lost 7 bases, leaving 7 bases of the junction unmatched. CDR1 and CDR2 from the germline V gene are LGHDT and YNNKEL (reference sequence). This CDR3 comprises 14 residues. The CDR3 nucleotides read TGTGCCAGCACCCCATCGGACAGGAACTATGGCTACACCTTC. As protein: CASTPSDRNYGYTF.

The chain is built from TRBV29-1 and TRBJ1-6; a possible D gene is TRBD1 (6 bases). Germline CDR1 is SQVTM and CDR2 is ANQGSEA. The CDR3 has 15 amino acids. V dropped 5 bases and J dropped 2 bases, with 13 bases sitting between them. CDR3 region: CSVWGPRAYNSPLHF. The CDR3 DNA reads as TGCAGCGTTTGGGGGCCACGCGCCTATAATTCACCCCTCCACTTT.

This rearrangement joins TRBV11-3 to TRBJ2-2; 11 bases fit TRBD2. CDR1 is SGHNT, CDR2 YENEEA, per germline. The V segment lost 1 base and the J segment 8 bases; nucleotides outside the gene matches: 3. The CDR3 spans 15 residues. The CDR3 is CASSLASGGHGELFF. CDR3 DNA sequence: TGTGCCAGCAGCTTAGCTAGCGGGGGGCATGGGGAGCTGTTTTTT.

This clone was detected only a few times. The chain is built from TRBV6-2 or TRBV6-3 and TRBJ2-2; 8 nucleotides agree with TRBD2. The V and J ends lost 4 bases and 5 bases, in that order; junction bases with no gene match: 3. Looked up from germline, CDR1 is MNHEY and CDR2 is SVGEGT. The CDR3 sequence is 14 residues long. The CDR3 DNA sequence: TGTGCCAGCAGTTTGGGACTAGAGACCGGGGAGCTGTTTTTT. It is translated as CASSLGLETGELFF.

The chain is built from TRBV5-5 and TRBJ1-5; a possible D gene is TRBD1 (5 bases). This CDR3 is 14 amino acids long. The V end was cut by 1 base, the J end by 5 bases, with 10 bases between. Germline lookup yields CDR1 SGHKS and CDR2 YYEKEE (reference sequence). CDR3 nucleotides: TGTGCCAGCAGCTTGCAGGGAAGCTATCAGCCCCAGCATTTT. Its translation: CASSLQGSYQPQHF.

The CDR3 nucleotides read TGTGCCAGCAGCTTGACGACAGGGGAAGCTTTCTTT. Translated: CASSLTTGEAFF. The chain is built from TRBV7-9 and TRBJ1-1; 7 bases align to TRBD1. Per the germline V gene, CDR1 is SEHNR and CDR2 is FQNEAQ (reference sequence). The CDR3 covers 12 residues. The V segment lost 3 bases and the J segment 8 bases; nucleotides outside the gene matches: 3.

This clone was observed a handful of times. The J gene is TRBJ1-2, the V gene TRBV19; TRBD1 might be the D (5 bases). Trimming cost V 2 bases and J 4 bases, with 14 bases left between them. Germline assignment: CDR1 LNHDA and CDR2 SQIVND (reference sequence). This CDR3 spans 15 amino acids. CDR3 amino acids: CASSINAGQGYGYTF. The CDR3 DNA reads as TGTGCCAGTAGTATAAACGCCGGACAAGGCTATGGCTACACCTTC.

This clone was observed a few times. The J gene is TRBJ2-5, the V gene TRBV27, with 8 nucleotides matching TRBD1. Germline V gives CDR1 MNHEY, CDR2 SMNVEV (reference sequence). Germline trimming cut 3 bases from V and 0 bases from J; bases unmatched to any gene: 3. CDR3 length equals 15 residues. CDR3 DNA sequence: TGTGCCAGCAGTTTGAGCAGGGGGCACCAAGAGACCCAGTACTTC. Translating it yields CASSLSRGHQETQYF.

V is TRBV4-3 and J is TRBJ1-2, with a tentative D call TRBD1 (5 bases). The length of the CDR3 is 15 residues. Per germline, CDR1 LGHNA and CDR2 YSLEER. V was trimmed by 0 bases and J by 4 bases, leaving 12 bases between them. The CDR3: CASSQEAGGGYGYTF. CDR3 DNA: TGCGCCAGCAGCCAAGAGGCGGGGGGAGGCTATGGCTACACCTTC.

The J gene is TRBJ1-1, the V gene TRBV15; a weak D match, TRBD1 (5 bases). The V gene's germline CDR1 is LNHNV and CDR2 YYDKDF (reference sequence). This CDR3 contains 14 residues. The ends were cut back, 6 bases at V and 4 bases at J, with 15 bases in the middle. Here the CDR3 DNA reads TGTGCCACCAGAGATTACGGGGGAAGCACTGAAGCTTTCTTT. This sequence encodes CATRDYGGSTEAFF.

This clone was counted once. CDR3 residues: CASSLLGLAGYEQYF. In DNA form, the CDR3 reads TGTGCCAGCAGTCTTCTGGGACTAGCAGGATACGAGCAGTACTTC. V usage is TRBV6-6 and J usage is TRBJ2-7; 9 nucleotides align to TRBD2. Germline CDR1 MNHNY, CDR2 SVGAGI (reference sequence). The CDR3 runs 15 residues. Unmatched junction bases numbered 9, after V lost 5 bases and J lost 4 bases.

The CDR3 coding sequence is TGTGCCAGCAGTCTCACAGGGGGGCAAGAGACCCAGTACTTC. This translates into CASSLTGGQETQYF. The chain carries TRBV28 and TRBJ2-5; 8 positions agree with TRBD1. Germline assignment: CDR1 MDHEN and CDR2 SYDVKM. J was trimmed by 2 bases and V by 5 bases; bases with no gene match: 4. The CDR3 length is 14 residues.

The chain couples TRBV5-4 to TRBJ1-1; D call uncertain. CDR1 SGHNT and CDR2 YYREEE come from the germline V gene (reference sequence). Between the trimmed V and J ends, which lost 5 bases and 3 bases, there was a span of 8 bases. The CDR3 is 12 residues long. The CDR3 DNA is TGTGCCAGCAGTCAGAGGGACACTGAAGCTTTCTTT. Translation: CASSQRDTEAFF. Together with reference TRBV5-4 and TRBJ1-1, the CDR3 gives the full variable domain: ETGVTQSPTHLIKTRGQQVTLRCSSQSGHNTVSWYQQALGQGPQFIFQYYREEENGRGNFPPRFSGLQFPNYSSELNVNALELDDSALYLCASSQRDTEAFFGQGTRLTVV.

This clone has just a few counts. The genes are TRBV28 and TRBJ1-2; 7 nucleotides line up with TRBD1. The CDR3 is made up of 14 amino acids. Germline V gene sequence: CDR1 MDHEN, CDR2 SYDVKM. V dropped 5 bases and J dropped 2; count of bases not matched to a gene: 5. The CDR3 protein is CASSRQGTNYGYTF. CDR3 sequence (DNA): TGTGCCAGCAGTAGACAGGGAACGAACTATGGCTACACCTTC.

J is TRBJ2-3 and V is TRBV2, with TRBD2 matching over 9 bases. The junction had 4 bases not matched to a gene; V was cut back by 4 bases and J by 5 bases. Germline lookup yields CDR1 SNHLY and CDR2 FYNNEI. The CDR3 runs 14 residues. This CDR3 reads CASSGTSGLDTQYF. The CDR3 nucleotides are TGTGCCAGCAGTGGAACTAGCGGGCTAGATACGCAGTATTTT. Supplemented by reference TRBV2 and TRBJ2-3, the full variable domain reads EPEVTQTPSHQVTQMGQEVILRCVPISNHLYFYWYRQILGQKVEFLVSFYNNEISEKSEIFDDQFSVERPDGSNFTLKIRSTKLEDSAMYFCASSGTSGLDTQYFGPGTRLTVL.

The CDR3 loop reads CAWSPTGIPNEKLFF. The CDR3 DNA follows: TGTGCCTGGAGTCCTACAGGGATACCTAATGAAAAACTGTTTTTT. The chain employs TRBV30 and TRBJ1-4, with D possibly TRBD1 on 6 matching bases. Germline CDR1 reads GTSNPN; CDR2 reads SVGIG (reference sequence). This CDR3 is built from 15 residues. Trimming left V 2 bases short and J 3 bases short, with 13 bases between. The full variable domain, its missing parts supplied by reference TRBV30 and TRBJ1-4, is SQTIHQWPATLVQPVGSPLSLECTVEGTSNPNLYWYRQAAGRGLQLLFYSVGIGQISSEVPQNLSASRPQDRQFILSSKKLLLSDSGFYLCAWSPTGIPNEKLFFGSGTQLSVL.

In DNA form, the CDR3 reads TGTGCCAGCAGCGGCCCACGGAACACTGAAGCTTTCTTT. Amino acids: CASSGPRNTEAFF. The genes are TRBV7-6 and TRBJ1-1; D gene ambiguous. The CDR3 is 13 amino acids. The ends were cut back, 5 bases at V and 1 base at J, with 8 bases in the middle. Germline V lookup: CDR1 SGHVS, CDR2 FNYEAQ. Variable domain in full (rest from reference TRBV7-6 and TRBJ1-1): GAGVSQSPRYKVTKRGQDVALRCDPISGHVSLYWYRQALGQGPEFLTYFNYEAQQDKSGLPNDRFSAERPEGSISTLTIQRTEQRDSAMYRCASSGPRNTEAFFGQGTRLTVV.

The chain joins TRBV19 to TRBJ2-6, with a weak D call TRBD2 (5 bases). The ends were cut back, 6 bases at V and 0 bases at J, with 9 bases in the middle. CDR1 LNHDA and CDR2 SQIVND come from the germline V gene (reference sequence). The CDR3 totals 15 residues. The CDR3 reads CASRPRGSGANVLTF. The CDR3 DNA sequence: TGTGCCAGTAGACCTCGGGGCTCTGGGGCCAACGTCCTGACTTTC.

The CDR3 protein is CASSLYRGEYQPQHF. CDR3 DNA: TGTGCCAGCAGCTTATACAGGGGAGAATATCAGCCCCAGCATTTT. The V call is TRBV7-9, the J call TRBJ1-5, with 7 bases identical to TRBD1. Germline CDR1 and CDR2: SEHNR and FQNEAQ (reference sequence). V dropped 2 bases and J dropped 5; count of bases not matched to a gene: 6. This CDR3 has 15 amino acids.

The chain employs TRBV27 and TRBJ2-3, with D unresolved. The germline CDR1 and CDR2 sequences are MNHEY and SMNVEV (reference sequence). The CDR3 consists of 15 residues. Trimming stripped 3 bases from V and 2 bases from J, with 12 bases between. The CDR3 region is CASSFVAYLTDTQYF. In DNA form, the CDR3 reads TGTGCCAGCAGTTTTGTCGCCTACCTCACAGATACGCAGTATTTT.

This chain links TRBV3-1 (or the pseudogene TRBV3-2) with TRBJ2-1; 7 bases align to TRBD2. CDR1 LGHDT and CDR2 YNNKEL come from the germline V gene (reference sequence). The CDR3 loop spans 13 amino acids. The V and J ends lost 2 bases and 10 bases, in that order; junction bases with no gene match: 5. The CDR3 spells CASSQLTSREQFF. CDR3 bases: TGTGCCAGCAGCCAACTGACTAGCCGGGAGCAGTTCTTC.

The genes are TRBV2 and TRBJ2-7; TRBD1 might be the D (6 bases). The germline V gene has CDR1 SNHLY and CDR2 FYNNEI. The CDR3 consists of 13 residues. The ends were cut back, 9 bases at V and 0 bases at J, with 12 bases in the middle. The CDR3 nucleotides are TGTGCCAGTTCCGGGACAACCTCCTACGAGCAGTACTTC. As protein: CASSGTTSYEQYF.

The gene calls are TRBV9 and TRBJ1-4, with no clear D. Trimming cost V 3 bases and J 11 bases, with 14 bases left between them. Germline CDR1 and CDR2: SGDLS and YYNGEE. The CDR3 has 13 amino acids. CDR3 bases: TGTGCCAGCAGCGGAACGACAACTGGGAAACTGTTTTTT. This encodes CASSGTTTGKLFF. The variable domain in full, completed from reference TRBV9 and TRBJ1-4, reads DSGVTQTPKHLITATGQRVTLRCSPRSGDLSVYWYQQSLDQGLQFLIQYYNGEERAKGNILERFSAQQFPDLHSELNLSSLELGDSALYFCASSGTTTGKLFFGSGTQLSVL.

The chain carries TRBV29-1 and TRBJ1-2; 7 bases match TRBD1. Per germline, CDR1 SQVTM and CDR2 ANQGSEA. After removal of 3 bases from V and 7 bases from J, the junction contained 11 bases not matched to a gene. This CDR3 has 14 amino acids. The CDR3, as DNA: TGCAGCGTTGACGTTAGTGGGGACAGCTCTGGCTACACCTTC. Amino acids: CSVDVSGDSSGYTF.

This chain connects TRBV7-9 to TRBJ1-1; D not certain. Deletions cut 7 bases from V and 0 bases from J, with 9 bases between. CDR3 size: 13 residues. The germline V gene encodes CDR1 SEHNR and CDR2 FQNEAQ (reference sequence). Here the CDR3 reads CASTKGLNTEAFF. CDR3 nucleotides: TGTGCCAGCACCAAAGGGCTGAACACTGAAGCTTTCTTT.

This chain joins TRBV3-1 (or the pseudogene TRBV3-2) and TRBJ1-1; D is possibly TRBD1 (6 bases). This CDR3 contains 16 residues. The germline V and J ends were trimmed by 0 bases and 3 bases, with 14 bases remaining between them. The germline V gene has CDR1 LGHDT and CDR2 YNNKEL (reference sequence). The CDR3 here is CASSQEAGAIDTEAFF. The CDR3 DNA follows: TGTGCCAGCAGCCAAGAGGCGGGGGCCATTGACACTGAAGCTTTCTTT.

The J gene is TRBJ2-2, the V gene TRBV16; 10 bases are shared with TRBD1. The germline V gene has CDR1 KGHSY and CDR2 FQNENV. V dropped 4 bases and J dropped 5; count of bases not matched to a gene: 4. This CDR3 has 15 residues. This CDR3 is CASSPRDRGTGELFF. The DNA of the CDR3 is TGTGCCAGCAGCCCACGGGACAGGGGAACCGGGGAGCTGTTTTTT. Combining the CDR3 with reference TRBV16 and TRBJ2-2 gives the whole variable domain GEEVAQTPKHLVRGEGQKAKLYCAPIKGHSYVFWYQQVLKNEFKFLISFQNENVFDETGMPKERFSAKCLPNSPCSLEIQATKLEDSAVYFCASSPRDRGTGELFFGEGSRLTVL.